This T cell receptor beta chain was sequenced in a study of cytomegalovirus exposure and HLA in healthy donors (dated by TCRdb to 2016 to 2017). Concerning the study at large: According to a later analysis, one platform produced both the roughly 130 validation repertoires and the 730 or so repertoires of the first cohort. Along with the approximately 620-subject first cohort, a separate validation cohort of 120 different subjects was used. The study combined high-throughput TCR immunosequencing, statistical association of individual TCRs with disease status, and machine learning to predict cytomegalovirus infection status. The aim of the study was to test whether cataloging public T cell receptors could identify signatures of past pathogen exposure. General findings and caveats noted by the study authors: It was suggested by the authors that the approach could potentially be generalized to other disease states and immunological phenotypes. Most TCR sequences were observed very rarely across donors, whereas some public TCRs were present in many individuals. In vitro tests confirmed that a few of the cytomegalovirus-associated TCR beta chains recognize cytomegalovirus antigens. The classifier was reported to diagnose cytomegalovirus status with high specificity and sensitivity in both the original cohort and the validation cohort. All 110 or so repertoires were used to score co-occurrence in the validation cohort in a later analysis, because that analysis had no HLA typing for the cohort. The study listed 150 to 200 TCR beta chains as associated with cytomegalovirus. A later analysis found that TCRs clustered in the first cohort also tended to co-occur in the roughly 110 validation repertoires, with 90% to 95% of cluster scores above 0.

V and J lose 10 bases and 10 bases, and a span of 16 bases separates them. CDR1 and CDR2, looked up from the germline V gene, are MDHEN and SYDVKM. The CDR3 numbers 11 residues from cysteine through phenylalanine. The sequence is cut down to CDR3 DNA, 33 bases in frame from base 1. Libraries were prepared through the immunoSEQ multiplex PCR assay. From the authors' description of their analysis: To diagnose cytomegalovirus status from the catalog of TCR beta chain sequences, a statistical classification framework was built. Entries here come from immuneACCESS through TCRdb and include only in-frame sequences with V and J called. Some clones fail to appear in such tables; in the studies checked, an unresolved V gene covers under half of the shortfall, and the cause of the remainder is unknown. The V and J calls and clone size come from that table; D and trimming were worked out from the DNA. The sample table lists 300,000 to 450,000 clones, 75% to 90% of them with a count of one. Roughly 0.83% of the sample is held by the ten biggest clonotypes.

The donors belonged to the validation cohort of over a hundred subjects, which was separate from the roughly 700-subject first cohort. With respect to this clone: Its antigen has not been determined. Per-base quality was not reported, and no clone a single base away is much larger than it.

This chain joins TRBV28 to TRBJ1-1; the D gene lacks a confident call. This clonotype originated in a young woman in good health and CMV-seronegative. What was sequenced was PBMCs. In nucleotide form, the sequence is TGTGCCACCATGAGCCCCCGTCGAGCTTTCTTT. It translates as CATMSPRRAFF. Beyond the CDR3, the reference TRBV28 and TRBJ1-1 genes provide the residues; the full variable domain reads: DVKVTQSSRYLVKRTGEKVFLECVQDMDHENMFWYRQDPGLGLRLIYFSYDVKMKEKGDIPEGYSVSREKKERFSLILESASTNQTSMYLCATMSPRRAFFGQGTRLTVV.